These 14 T cell receptor beta chains share one sample of origin, sequenced in a study of a mutant IDH1 vaccine in newly diagnosed glioma. The method was immunoSEQ multiplex PCR; TCRdb's version includes in-frame clones alone and lacks a portion of them. The table has about 35,000 clones, about four fifths seen once. Their cognate antigens are unknown. Documented time point: week 11, during vaccination. Topical imiquimod accompanied each vaccine dose, which consisted of 300 ug of mutant IDH1 20-mer peptide. Sequenced material: peripheral blood mononuclear cells (PBMCs), taken from a glioma patient whose treatment included an IDH1 peptide vaccine. These receptors originate from a woman in her 30s with glioma. Some clones in this sample may be carry-over from other donors' samples.

The genes are TRBV30 and TRBJ1-1, with D perhaps TRBD1 (5 bases). CDR3 length: 12 residues. The germline CDR1 and CDR2 sequences are GTSNPN and SVGIG (reference sequence). V gave up 2 bases and J gave up 6 bases, with 10 bases separating them. The CDR3 nucleotides read TGTGCCTGGAGTAGGGGCAGTCCTGAAGCTTTCTTT. Translated: CAWSRGSPEAFF. Full variable domain (remainder filled in from reference TRBV30 and TRBJ1-1): SQTIHQWPATLVQPVGSPLSLECTVEGTSNPNLYWYRQAAGRGLQLLFYSVGIGQISSEVPQNLSASRPQDRQFILSSKKLLLSDSGFYLCAWSRGSPEAFFGQGTRLTVV.

The chain carries TRBV5-1 and TRBJ2-1; 10 bases are a match to TRBD1. The CDR3 consists of 16 residues. Germline CDR1 is SGHRS and CDR2 is YFSETQ. With V trimmed by 2 bases and J by 9 bases, 11 bases remained unmatched. CDR3 DNA: TGCGCCAGCAGCTTTTCAGGGACAGGGGTAGTGAGTGAGCAGTTCTTC. Translated: CASSFSGTGVVSEQFF. Together with reference TRBV5-1 and TRBJ2-1, the CDR3 gives the full variable domain: KAGVTQTPRYLIKTRGQQVTLSCSPISGHRSVSWYQQTPGQGLQFLFEYFSETQRNKGNFPGRFSGRQFSNSRSEMNVSTLELGDSALYLCASSFSGTGVVSEQFFGPGTRLTVL.

This sequence joins TRBV29-1 and TRBJ2-7; TRBD2 might be the D (5 bases). Trimming stripped 7 bases from V and 9 bases from J, with 16 bases between. The CDR3 consists of 11 residues. Germline V gene lookup returns CDR1 SQVTM and CDR2 ANQGSEA. The CDR3 DNA is TGCAGCGCCGGGCGGCTAGAGGGGCAGTACTTC. Protein sequence: CSAGRLEGQYF.

In this sample, this clone turned up a few times. The chain recombines TRBV7-9 with TRBJ1-5; D gene ambiguous. Germline V gives CDR1 SEHNR, CDR2 FQNEAQ (reference sequence). Trimming left V 2 bases short and J 5 bases short, with 4 bases between. The CDR3 has 12 amino acids. Here the CDR3 DNA reads TGTGCCAGCAGCTTAAACCATCAGCCCCAGCATTTT. It codes for CASSLNHQPQHF. The full variable domain, completed using reference TRBV7-9 and TRBJ1-5, is DTGVSQNPRHKITKRGQNVTFRCDPISEHNRLYWYRQTLGQGPEFLTYFQNEAQLEKSRLLSDRFSAERPKGSFSTLEIQRTEQGDSAMYLCASSLNHQPQHFGDGTRLSIL.

This chain connects TRBV5-5 to TRBJ2-7; TRBD2 aligns across 9 bases. The CDR3 runs to 15 residues. V lost 0 bases to trimming and J lost 3 bases; unmatched junction nucleotides: 4. Germline CDR1 and CDR2: SGHKS and YYEKEE (reference sequence). CDR3 coding DNA: TGTGCCAGCAGCTTGGTTAGCGGGAGTAGCTACGAGCAGTACTTC. Amino acid sequence: CASSLVSGSSYEQYF. The full variable domain, its missing parts supplied by reference TRBV5-5 and TRBJ2-7, is DAGVTQSPTHLIKTRGQQVTLRCSPISGHKSVSWYQQVLGQGPQFIFQYYEKEERGRGNFPDRFSARQFPNYSSELNVNALLLGDSALYLCASSLVSGSSYEQYFGPGTRLTVT.

The rearrangement links TRBV4-2 to TRBJ2-7; 7 bases are a match to TRBD1. Germline CDR1 and CDR2: LGHNA and YNFKEQ. Trimming cost V 1 base and J 3 bases; bases outside gene matches: 6. There are 15 residues in the CDR3. CDR3 sequence reads: CASSQGGDSLYEQYF. The CDR3 coding sequence is TGTGCCAGCAGCCAAGGTGGGGACAGCCTCTACGAGCAGTACTTC.

V usage is TRBV6-1 and J usage is TRBJ2-1; D ambiguous. Germline CDR1 is MNHNS and CDR2 is SASEGT. The CDR3 loop spans 15 amino acids. Deletions cut 10 bases from V and 0 bases from J, with 16 bases between. CDR3 sequence (DNA): TGTGCCACCCAGGTAGCCTTTAGCTCCTACAATGAGCAGTTCTTC. Protein product: CATQVAFSSYNEQFF.

The rearrangement links TRBV28 to TRBJ1-1; no definite D call. Germline assignment: CDR1 MDHEN and CDR2 SYDVKM. The CDR3 runs 14 residues. Trimming took 8 bases from V and 4 from J, leaving 17 bases between them. The CDR3 is CASVLQVGSTEAFF. The CDR3, as DNA: TGTGCCAGCGTACTTCAGGTGGGGAGCACTGAAGCTTTCTTT.

DNA of the CDR3: TGCGCCAGCAGCACCGGGGGGGGCCAATTCACCGGGGAGCTGTTTTTT. Protein: CASSTGGGQFTGELFF. V is TRBV5-1 and J is TRBJ2-2, with 8 positions matching TRBD2. After removal of 4 bases from V and 4 bases from J, the junction contained 9 bases not matched to a gene. This CDR3 spans 16 amino acids. Germline CDR1 and CDR2: SGHRS and YFSETQ.

The CDR3 DNA is TGTGCCAGCAGTTACGGCAGCAATCAGCCCCAGCATTTT. It translates to CASSYGSNQPQHF. The gene calls are TRBV6-6 and TRBJ1-5; D unresolved. CDR1 is MNHNY and CDR2 is SVGAGI in the germline V gene (reference sequence). Trimming shortened V by 2 bases and J by 1 base, and 3 bases separated the two germline ends. The length of the CDR3 is 13 residues.

The chain joins TRBV19 to TRBJ1-4; D remains unclear. Trimming pared 3 bases from V and 5 bases from J, leaving 7 bases between. The CDR3 is 13 amino acids. Germline loops: CDR1 LNHDA, CDR2 SQIVND (reference sequence). Here the CDR3 reads CASSIQLNEKLFF. The CDR3 coding sequence is TGTGCCAGTAGTATTCAACTCAATGAAAAACTGTTTTTT.

The J gene is TRBJ2-5, the V gene TRBV7-9, with 7 bases lining up with TRBD2. The J call is doubtful: the DNA matches TRBJ2-7 better. This CDR3 has 15 amino acids. Germline CDR1 and CDR2: SEHNR and FQNEAQ (reference sequence). CDR3 sequence reads: CASSLPVASGYEQYF. The CDR3 DNA follows: TGTGCCAGCAGCCTCCCCGTGGCTAGCGGCTACGAGCAGTACTTC.

This rearrangement joins TRBV6-1 to TRBJ2-2; maybe TRBD2 (5 bases). From germline, CDR1 is MNHNS and CDR2 SASEGT. The V gene lost 8 bases and the J gene lost 1 base, with 8 bases spanning the gap. This CDR3 comprises 13 residues. CDR3 sequence reads: CASLGLNTGELFF. In DNA form, the CDR3 reads TGTGCCAGCCTTGGACTGAACACCGGGGAGCTGTTTTTT.

The chain is built from TRBV2 and TRBJ1-5; TRBD1 matches at 8 bases. Germline V gene lookup returns CDR1 SNHLY and CDR2 FYNNEI. Trimming at V came to 7 bases and at J to 1 base, leaving 12 bases not matched to a gene. The CDR3 totals 17 residues. The CDR3 bases are TGTGCCAGCACCGGGACAGGAATATTGAGGAGCAATCAGCCCCAGCATTTT. Translated, it gives CASTGTGILRSNQPQHF.